The clone carrying this T cell receptor (beta chain) was counted ten times or more. Its target is not known. Amplification targeted TCR beta CDR3 regions from RNA transcripts. Carried out on the TCR CDR3, a first-round RT-PCR used the HTBI primer set. TCRdb re-derived calls from the multiplex PCR reads in MiXCR, one entry per CDR3 protein. The sample holds under 350,000 distinct CDR3 sequences, about 20% seen once. The CDR3 has 14 amino acids. V lost 6 bases and J lost 0, with 12 bases in between. Germline CDR1 and CDR2: MDHEN and SYDVKM. These data come from a study of T cells in Graves' hyperthyroidism and ophthalmopathy. Study results and limitations: The blood repertoire included most of the expanded thyroid clonotypes above 0.001.

Those patients with uncontrolled infection, other autoimmune disease, pregnancy or lactation were excluded. In making diagnoses, clinical symptoms, serum thyroxine and TRAb, thyroid ultrasound and orbital computed tomography were all used. The chain employs TRBV28 and TRBJ2-7; D perhaps matches TRBD1 (5 bases). Material for sequencing was blood. This clonotype was sampled from a woman in her forties or fifties with Graves' hyperthyroidism. The CDR3 bases are TGTGCCAGCAGAGACGCAAGGGGCTCCTACGAGCAGTACTTC. Its protein is CASRDARGSYEQYF.